These T cell receptor beta chains were read from a single sample in a study of CD8+CD57+ T cells in acquired aplastic anemia. TCRdb reprocessed the reads with MiXCR, giving one entry per CDR3 protein. In the table there are some 190,000 distinct CDR3 sequences, about half of which are singletons. What was sequenced was sorted CD4+, CD8+, or CD8+CD57+ T cells (not recorded which) from PBMCs. The source of these receptors is a human donor in good health. Both conserved end residues are part of each CDR3. A D gene is named only where the DNA matches it firmly. The size field is filled for only some rows; it gives once, few, many or a size class.

.	TRBV5-1	TRBD2	TRBJ2-3	CASSLLPGAGGYDTQYF	TGCGCCAGCAGCCTTTTACCGGGAGCGGGAGGGTACGATACGCAGTATTTT
many	TRBV9	TRBD2	TRBJ2-7	CASSAGLAGVSEQYF	TGTGCCAGCAGCGCGGGACTAGCGGGAGTCTCCGAGCAGTACTTC
.	TRBV24-1	.	TRBJ2-1	CATSDSGSEQFF	TGTGCCACCAGTGATTCAGGGAGTGAGCAGTTCTTC
few	TRBV2	TRBD1	TRBJ1-2	CASSGTGNYGYTF	TGTGCCAGCAGTGGGACAGGGAACTATGGCTACACCTTC
many	TRBV7-9	TRBD2	TRBJ2-7	CASSRGLAGLIAYEQYF	TGTGCCAGCAGCAGGGGACTAGCGGGACTCATCGCCTACGAGCAGTACTTC
many	TRBV30	.	TRBJ1-2	CAWSRDFYGYTF	TGTGCCTGGAGTCGGGACTTCTATGGCTACACCTTC
.	TRBV7-9	.	TRBJ2-7	CASSKGDQSREQYF	TGTGCCAGCAGCAAAGGGGACCAGTCCCGGGAGCAGTACTTC
many	TRBV2	TRBD1	TRBJ2-1	CASGQTGVVDEQFF	TGTGCCAGCGGTCAAACAGGGGTTGTAGATGAGCAGTTCTTC
.	TRBV19	.	TRBJ1-2	CASSMPGRNYGYTF	TGTGCCAGTAGTATGCCCGGCAGGAACTATGGCTACACCTTC
few	TRBV5-1	TRBD2	TRBJ2-7	CASSGTSGPSYEQYF	TGCGCCAGCAGCGGGACTAGCGGGCCCTCCTACGAGCAGTACTTC
.	TRBV20-1	TRBD2	TRBJ2-3	CSARVGLGGSTDTQYF	TGCAGTGCTAGAGTGGGACTAGGCGGTAGCACAGATACGCAGTATTTT
.	TRBV10-3	TRBD1	TRBJ1-1	CAIEPTGANTEAFF	TGTGCCATCGAGCCTACAGGGGCGAACACTGAAGCTTTCTTT
.	TRBV12-3/TRBV12-4	TRBD1	TRBJ1-5	CASSQTGGRNQPQHF	TGTGCCAGCAGTCAGACAGGGGGGCGCAATCAGCCCCAGCATTTT
.	TRBV7-2	.	TRBJ2-5	CASSSRWTQETQYF	TGTGCCAGCAGCTCCCGATGGACTCAAGAGACCCAGTACTTC
many	TRBV11-3	TRBD2	TRBJ2-5	CASSQGLAGGDGETQYF	TGTGCCAGCAGCCAAGGCCTAGCGGGAGGGGATGGTGAGACCCAGTACTTC
.	TRBV7-2	.	TRBJ2-7	CASSPRQTRYELYF	TGTGCCAGCAGCCCGAGACAGACGCGCTACGAGCTGTACTTC
once	TRBV11-3	.	TRBJ1-4	CASSLVKGMNGKLFF	TGTGCCAGCAGCTTAGTCAAGGGGATGAATGGAAAACTGTTTTTT
few	TRBV28	TRBD2	TRBJ2-5	CASTGWATSGVKETQYF	TGTGCCAGCACCGGGTGGGCTACTAGCGGAGTCAAGGAGACCCAGTACTTC
many	TRBV9	TRBD2	TRBJ2-7	CASSPGLAGVEQYF	TGTGCCAGCAGCCCGGGACTAGCGGGAGTCGAGCAGTACTTC
.	TRBV9	.	TRBJ2-3	CASSVLGRTTDTQYF	TGTGCCAGCAGCGTATTGGGGCGGACCACAGATACGCAGTATTTT
.	TRBV28	.	TRBJ1-2	CASTSDGVNYGYTF	TGTGCCAGCACCTCCGATGGGGTGAACTATGGCTACACCTTC
.	TRBV7-1	.	TRBJ2-1	CASSSPRTTGLLIYNEQFF	TGTGCCAGCAGCTCGCCCCGGACTACCGGTTTGCTAATATACAATGAGCAGTTCTTC
many	TRBV29-1	TRBD2	TRBJ2-1	CSLSPSGGYNEQFF	TGCAGCCTGAGTCCGAGCGGGGGTTACAATGAGCAGTTCTTC
many	TRBV5-5	.	TRBJ1-1	CASSIRQAGGTEAFF	TGTGCCAGCAGCATCCGACAGGCCGGCGGGACTGAAGCTTTCTTT